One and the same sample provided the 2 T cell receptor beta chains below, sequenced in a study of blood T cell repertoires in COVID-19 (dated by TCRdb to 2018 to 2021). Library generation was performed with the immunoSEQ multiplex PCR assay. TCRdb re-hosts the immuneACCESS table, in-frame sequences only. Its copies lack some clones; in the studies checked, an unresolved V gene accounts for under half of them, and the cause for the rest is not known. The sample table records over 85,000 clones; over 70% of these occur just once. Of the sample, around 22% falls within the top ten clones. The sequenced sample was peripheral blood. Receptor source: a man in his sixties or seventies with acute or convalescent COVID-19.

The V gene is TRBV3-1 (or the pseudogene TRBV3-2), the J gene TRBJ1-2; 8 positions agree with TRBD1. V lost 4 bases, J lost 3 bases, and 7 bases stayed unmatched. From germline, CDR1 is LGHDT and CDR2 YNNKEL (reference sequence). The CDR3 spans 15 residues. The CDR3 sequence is CASSLQGAQDYGYTF. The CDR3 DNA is TGTGCCAGCAGCCTCCAGGGGGCGCAGGACTATGGCTACACCTTC.

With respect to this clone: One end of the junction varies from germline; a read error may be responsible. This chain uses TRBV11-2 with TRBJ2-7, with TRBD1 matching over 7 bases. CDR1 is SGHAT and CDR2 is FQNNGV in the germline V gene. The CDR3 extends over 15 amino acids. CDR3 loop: CASSSRTGRWYVQYF. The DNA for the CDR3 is TGTGCCAGCAGCTCACGGACAGGTCGGTGGTACGTGCAGTACTTC.